These 27 T cell receptor beta chains originate from one sample sequenced in a study of T cells in Graves' hyperthyroidism and ophthalmopathy. RNA transcripts gave rise to amplified TCR beta CDR3 regions. The HTBI primer set served for first-round RT-PCR of the TCR CDR3. TCRdb independently ran MiXCR on the multiplex PCR reads; one entry per CDR3 protein. The table includes roughly 420,000 distinct CDR3 sequences, 15% to 19% detected once. Specimen: blood. The receptors were sampled from a young woman with Graves' hyperthyroidism.

Ten or more counts support this clonotype. The genes are TRBV20-1 and TRBJ1-2, with TRBD1 matching 9 bases. The CDR3 totals 13 residues. Germline V gene data show CDR1 as DFQATT and CDR2 as SNEGSKA (reference sequence). The J segment lost 2 bases and the V segment lost 5 bases, leaving 3 bases of the junction unmatched. The CDR3 region is CSAPGTGNYGYTF. As DNA, the CDR3 is TGCAGTGCTCCGGGGACAGGGAACTATGGCTACACCTTC.

In this sample, this clonotype turned up a few times. The gene calls are TRBV5-1 and TRBJ2-1; 7 nucleotides agree with TRBD1. The CDR3 loop spans 16 amino acids. Germline CDR1 is SGHRS and CDR2 is YFSETQ. J lost 5 bases, V lost 3 bases, and 11 bases had no gene match. The DNA of the CDR3 is TGCGCCAGCAGCTCAGGACAGGAGCATGGGAACAATGAGCAGTTCTTC. Encoded protein: CASSSGQEHGNNEQFF. Together with reference TRBV5-1 and TRBJ2-1, the CDR3 gives the full variable domain: KAGVTQTPRYLIKTRGQQVTLSCSPISGHRSVSWYQQTPGQGLQFLFEYFSETQRNKGNFPGRFSGRQFSNSRSEMNVSTLELGDSALYLCASSSGQEHGNNEQFFGPGTRLTVL.

A few counts support this clonotype. The chain has TRBV7-9 and TRBJ2-5, with D hard to call. The V and J ends lost 3 bases and 5 bases respectively, with 10 bases between them. CDR1 is SEHNR, CDR2 FQNEAQ, per germline (reference sequence). There are 13 residues in the CDR3. CDR3 DNA sequence: TGTGCCAGCAGCTTGAGGCTAGTGGAGACCCAGTACTTC. This gives the protein CASSLRLVETQYF.

In its sample, this clonotype was seen many times. This CDR3 is CASSPLRGRTNYGYTF. CDR3 sequence (DNA): TGTGCCAGCAGCCCCCTAAGGGGGCGAACTAACTATGGCTACACCTTC. The rearrangement joins TRBV11-2 to TRBJ1-2; 7 nucleotides line up with TRBD1. V trimming: 5 bases; J trimming: 0 bases; junction bases outside the gene matches: 9. CDR3 length equals 16 residues. Germline-derived CDR1 and CDR2 are SGHAT and FQNNGV.

The chain has TRBV7-9 and TRBJ2-2; 14 nucleotides match TRBD2. The CDR3 runs to 17 residues. Germline loops: CDR1 SEHNR, CDR2 FQNEAQ (reference sequence). V lost 5 bases and J lost 1; bases outside the gene matches: 3. CDR3 protein: CASSTGLAGVNTGELFF. DNA for the CDR3: TGTGCCAGCAGCACGGGACTAGCGGGAGTGAACACCGGGGAGCTGTTTTTT.

At least ten counts were recorded for this clonotype. V and J are TRBV28 and TRBJ2-2; 8 bases agree with TRBD2. Germline CDR1 reads MDHEN; CDR2 reads SYDVKM. CDR3 size: 16 residues. With 7 bases clipped from V and 1 base from J, the junction kept 8 bases outside the gene matches. CDR3 DNA sequence: TGTGCCAGCACGACATCTCTAGCGGGGAACACCGGGGAGCTGTTTTTT. This translates into CASTTSLAGNTGELFF.

This CDR3 reads CASSLSGRGGTDTQYF. The CDR3 DNA is TGTGCCAGCAGCTTAAGTGGGCGGGGGGGCACAGATACGCAGTATTTT. The chain joins TRBV7-3 to TRBJ2-3, with 8 bases that match TRBD2. Germline CDR1 is SGHTA and CDR2 is FQGTGA. V lost 1 base and J lost 1; bases outside the gene matches: 4. This CDR3 comprises 16 residues. Supplemented by reference TRBV7-3 and TRBJ2-3, the full variable domain reads GAGVSQTPSNKVTEKGKYVELRCDPISGHTALYWYRQSLGQGPEFLIYFQGTGAADDSGLPNDRFFAVRPEGSVSTLKIQRTERGDSAVYLCASSLSGRGGTDTQYFGPGTRLTVL.

A few counts support this clonotype. The chain uses TRBV5-4 and TRBJ2-1; D unclear. Germline assignment: CDR1 SGHNT and CDR2 YYREEE (reference sequence). The CDR3 is 14 residues long. V dropped 0 bases and J dropped 2 bases, with 6 bases sitting between them. CDR3 region: CASSLAHTYNEQFF. The CDR3, as DNA: TGTGCCAGCAGCTTGGCTCACACCTACAATGAGCAGTTCTTC.

As to this clonotype: Just one base apart from a much larger clone, this may be a read error. In DNA form, the CDR3 reads TGTGCCAGCTCACCGCGGCGGGATCACACCGGGGAGCTGTTTTTT. It specifies CASSPRRDHTGELFF. J is TRBJ2-2 and V is TRBV18, with D maybe TRBD2 (6 bases). Germline values: CDR1 KGHSH, CDR2 LQKENI. The CDR3 consists of 15 residues. Trimming took off 3 bases at V and 3 bases at J, with 11 bases between the two ends.

The V and J genes are TRBV7-9 and TRBJ2-7; D is perhaps TRBD2 (6 bases). The CDR3 has 16 residues. V was shortened by 4 bases and J by 5 bases, with 21 bases between the two germline ends. The V gene's germline CDR1 is SEHNR and CDR2 FQNEAQ (reference sequence). The CDR3 spells CASSYLQDYLDDEQYF. CDR3 sequence (DNA): TGTGCCAGCAGCTACCTCCAGGACTACCTCGACGACGAGCAGTACTTC.

This clonotype was counted only a few times. The CDR3 DNA reads TGCGCCAGCAGCCAAGAACTAGCGGGGAGCACAGATACGCAGTATTTT. This translates into CASSQELAGSTDTQYF. The gene calls are TRBV4-1 and TRBJ2-3; 10 positions match TRBD2. Trimming removed 0 bases from V and 0 bases from J; junction bases left unmatched: 0. This CDR3 has 16 amino acids. Germline V gene sequence: CDR1 MGHRA, CDR2 YSYEKL.

This clonotype was counted ten times or more. This chain connects TRBV5-6 to TRBJ1-6; tentative D call: TRBD1 (6 bases). The germline V gene encodes CDR1 SGHDT and CDR2 YYEEEE. This CDR3 is built from 16 residues. V dropped 4 bases and J dropped 1 base, with 12 bases sitting between them. CDR3 DNA sequence: TGTGCCAGCAGCAGGGGGACCGGGTCCTATAATTCACCCCTCCACTTT. As protein: CASSRGTGSYNSPLHF.

The CDR3 nucleotides are TGTGCCAGCAGGTTTGGGGGGAGGACTAGCGGCTACGAGCAGTACTTC. It encodes CASRFGGRTSGYEQYF. V is TRBV12-3 or TRBV12-4 and J is TRBJ2-7; 10 bases agree with TRBD2. With 6 bases clipped from V and 3 bases from J, the junction kept 11 bases outside the gene matches. This CDR3 is 16 amino acids long.

This clonotype has at least ten counts. This sequence joins TRBV29-1 and TRBJ2-3; D possibly corresponds to TRBD2 (7 bases). Germline-derived CDR1 and CDR2 are SQVTM and ANQGSEA. The CDR3 runs 13 residues. V was cut by 8 bases and J by 3 bases, with 15 bases left in between. In DNA form, the CDR3 reads TGCAGCTGGGAGGGGGTCCTTACAGATACGCAGTATTTT. It is translated as CSWEGVLTDTQYF.

This clonotype has just a few counts. The rearrangement uses TRBV14 and TRBJ2-1; 8 bases line up with TRBD1. Losses at the gene ends were 0 bases for V and 7 bases for J; bases not matched to a gene: 2. CDR3 length: 14 amino acids. The V gene's germline CDR1 is SGHDN and CDR2 FVKESK. Here the CDR3 DNA reads TGTGCCAGCAGCCAAGATTGGGACAGGAATGAGCAGTTCTTC. Translation: CASSQDWDRNEQFF.

This clonotype was recorded at least ten times. The chain combines TRBV11-2 with TRBJ2-3; D may be TRBD2 (5 bases). The V end lost 2 bases, the J end lost 3 bases, and 12 bases lay between the germline ends. This CDR3 has 15 amino acids. CDR1 and CDR2 from the germline V gene are SGHAT and FQNNGV. The CDR3 nucleotides are TGTGCCAGCAGCTTACTCCTAGCAGGTACAGATACGCAGTATTTT. Its protein product is CASSLLLAGTDTQYF.

The table lists this clonotype with a few counts. V gene TRBV7-9 combines with J gene TRBJ1-2, with D tentatively TRBD1 (5 bases). Per the germline V gene, CDR1 is SEHNR and CDR2 is FQNEAQ (reference sequence). The CDR3 runs 14 residues. Trimming removed 7 bases from V and 4 bases from J, with 16 bases in between. CDR3 region: CASKGARRGYGYTF. As DNA, the CDR3 is TGTGCCAGCAAAGGGGCCCGGCGGGGCTATGGCTACACCTTC.

This clonotype was recorded many times. J is TRBJ1-4 and V is TRBV7-6; no reliable D call. In germline, CDR1 is SGHVS, CDR2 FNYEAQ. The V and J ends lost 8 bases and 5 bases respectively, with 15 bases between them. The CDR3 is 14 residues long. The CDR3 region is CASLFGRINEKLFF. The CDR3 region has the DNA TGTGCCAGCCTTTTTGGGAGGATAAATGAAAAACTGTTTTTT.

At least ten counts were recorded for this clonotype. The chain is built from TRBV2 and TRBJ2-5; D may match TRBD1 or TRBD2 (7 bases each). CDR3 length equals 12 residues. The V end was cut by 8 bases, the J end by 4 bases, with 11 bases between. CDR1 and CDR2 from the germline V gene are SNHLY and FYNNEI. CDR3 DNA sequence: TGTGCCAGCGACAGGGAGGGAGAGACCCAGTACTTC. Translation: CASDREGETQYF.

This rearrangement joins TRBV5-5 to TRBJ1-3, with D possibly TRBD1 on 6 matching bases. V was trimmed by 1 base and J by 2 bases, leaving 10 bases between them. CDR1 is SGHKS and CDR2 is YYEKEE in the germline V gene (reference sequence). The CDR3 is made up of 15 amino acids. The CDR3 protein is CASSLSAGAGNTIYF. The CDR3 DNA is TGTGCCAGCAGCTTGTCAGCAGGGGCTGGAAACACCATATATTTT.

This clonotype was recorded many times. The chain combines TRBV5-1 with TRBJ1-1; TRBD1 aligns across 7 bases. Germline CDR1 SGHRS, CDR2 YFSETQ. Trimming at V came to 3 bases and at J to 4 bases, leaving 6 bases not matched to a gene. The CDR3 is 14 amino acids. The CDR3 coding sequence is TGCGCCAGCAGCTCAAATACAGGGGCCACTGAAGCTTTCTTT. Encoded protein: CASSSNTGATEAFF. The whole variable domain, filled in from reference TRBV5-1 and TRBJ1-1, reads KAGVTQTPRYLIKTRGQQVTLSCSPISGHRSVSWYQQTPGQGLQFLFEYFSETQRNKGNFPGRFSGRQFSNSRSEMNVSTLELGDSALYLCASSSNTGATEAFFGQGTRLTVV.

In the case of this clonotype: One base away lies a much larger clone, so this may be a sequencing read error. This chain links TRBV12-3 or TRBV12-4 with TRBJ2-4; D is perhaps TRBD1 or TRBD2 (5 bases each). CDR3 length: 15 residues. V lost 1 base, J lost 9 bases, and 16 bases lay in between. The CDR3 region is CASSLGGERVTIQYF. In DNA, the CDR3 is TGTGCCAGCAGTTTAGGGGGCGAGAGGGTCACCATTCAGTACTTC.

This chain connects TRBV5-5 to TRBJ1-2, with D possibly TRBD1 on 5 matching bases. CDR1 SGHKS and CDR2 YYEKEE come from the germline V gene (reference sequence). This CDR3 contains 12 residues. Between the trimmed V and J ends, which lost 0 bases and 7 bases, there was a span of 7 bases. The CDR3 DNA is TGTGCCAGCAGCTTGGGGACATTTGGCTACACCTTC. Translation gives CASSLGTFGYTF.

This clonotype has a count of ten or more. The chain links TRBV28 to TRBJ1-4; no clear D. Trimming pared 6 bases from V and 10 bases from J, leaving 18 bases between. The CDR3 runs to 14 residues. Germline V gene lookup returns CDR1 MDHEN and CDR2 SYDVKM. CDR3 protein: CASSSGRETGKLFF. The DNA for the CDR3 is TGTGCCAGCAGCAGTGGGAGGGAGACCGGAAAACTGTTTTTT.

This clonotype was seen ten or more times. The chain has TRBV6-2 or TRBV6-3 and TRBJ2-3; 8 bases align to TRBD2. The CDR3 length is 15 residues. CDR1 and CDR2 (germline): MNHEY, SVGEGT. V gave up 0 bases and J gave up 2 bases; unmatched junction bases: 1. The CDR3 protein is CASSYSGLATDTQYF. The CDR3 DNA reads TGTGCCAGCAGTTACTCTGGACTAGCCACAGATACGCAGTATTTT.

The CDR3 loop is CAWSVLNLSGNTIYF. The CDR3 nucleotides are TGTGCCTGGAGTGTCCTAAATCTCTCTGGAAACACCATATATTTT. V and J are TRBV30 and TRBJ1-3; D remains ambiguous. V was cut by 0 bases and J by 0 bases, with 9 bases left in between. Germline V gene sequence: CDR1 GTSNPN, CDR2 SVGIG (reference sequence). The CDR3 is made up of 15 amino acids.

Concerning this clonotype itself: At one end the junction does not follow the germline gene, possibly because of a read error. The J gene is TRBJ2-3, the V gene TRBV12-3 or TRBV12-4, with a possible D match to TRBD1 (5 bases). CDR3 size: 14 residues. The CDR3 spells CASSPLKSTGTQYF. The CDR3 nucleotides read TGTGCCAGCAGTCCCCTTAAGAGCACAGGTACGCAGTATTTT.